Shown below are 18 T cell receptor beta chains from a single sample sequenced in a study of beta chain features in type 1 diabetes. The isolated RNA, all of it, was reverse transcribed, so expressed TCRB transcripts were what got sequenced. Repertoires were generated with immunoSEQ multiplex PCR, while TCRdb's copy carries only in-frame clones and drops some. The data hold 200,000 to 250,000 clones, with 25% to 30% observed a single time. The specimen was central memory CD4+ T cells from blood. The receptors come from a man under 40 in good health.

The J gene is TRBJ2-1, the V gene TRBV29-1, with unresolved D. The V gene's germline CDR1 is SQVTM and CDR2 ANQGSEA. Trimming removed 6 bases from V and 2 bases from J, with 11 bases in between. The CDR3 covers 13 residues. The chain's CDR3 is CSVRPTTYNEQFF. Written as DNA, the CDR3 is TGCAGCGTCCGCCCGACAACCTACAATGAGCAGTTCTTC.

The rearrangement uses TRBV7-6 and TRBJ2-3; D perhaps matches TRBD1 (6 bases). Germline CDR1 SGHVS, CDR2 FNYEAQ. The CDR3 covers 16 residues. The V end lost 0 bases, the J end lost 2 bases, and 12 bases lay between the germline ends. This CDR3 reads CASSLASGQTTDTQYF. DNA for the CDR3: TGTGCCAGCAGCTTAGCCTCCGGACAGACCACAGATACGCAGTATTTT. The entire variable domain, with the rest obtained from reference TRBV7-6 and TRBJ2-3, is as follows: GAGVSQSPRYKVTKRGQDVALRCDPISGHVSLYWYRQALGQGPEFLTYFNYEAQQDKSGLPNDRFSAERPEGSISTLTIQRTEQRDSAMYRCASSLASGQTTDTQYFGPGTRLTVL.

This clone was seen a few times. The chain has TRBV4-3 and TRBJ2-7; possible D gene TRBD2, 6 bases. V lost 0 bases and J 0 bases, leaving 15 bases between the germline ends. The CDR3 is 17 amino acids. Germline CDR1 is LGHNA and CDR2 is YSLEER. The CDR3 nucleotides are TGCGCCAGCAGCCAAGATAGTCTAGCGTCGAGCTCCTACGAGCAGTACTTC. Protein product: CASSQDSLASSSYEQYF.

A few counts support this clone. The chain employs TRBV30 and TRBJ2-5; D ambiguous. The CDR3 has 12 residues. Trimming stripped 2 bases from V and 4 bases from J, with 8 bases between. Looked up from germline, CDR1 is GTSNPN and CDR2 is SVGIG (reference sequence). CDR3 in DNA: TGTGCCTGGAGTTATGAACCAGAGACCCAGTACTTC. This encodes CAWSYEPETQYF.

This clone was seen a few times. CDR3 sequence reads: CASRRTDTGELFF. Written as DNA, the CDR3 is TGTGCCAGCAGGCGGACGGACACCGGGGAGCTGTTTTTT. This sequence joins TRBV28 and TRBJ2-2; D unclear. Germline assignment: CDR1 MDHEN and CDR2 SYDVKM. The V and J ends lost 6 bases and 3 bases respectively, with 8 bases between them. The CDR3 is 13 residues long.

V usage is TRBV14 and J usage is TRBJ1-1; D is unclear. Per germline, CDR1 SGHDN and CDR2 FVKESK. The CDR3 has 13 residues. V shed 1 base and J shed 1 base, with 4 bases lying between them. The CDR3 region has the DNA TGTGCCAGCAGCCAAGGCCCGAACACTGAAGCTTTCTTT. This gives the protein CASSQGPNTEAFF. The entire variable domain, with the rest obtained from reference TRBV14 and TRBJ1-1, is as follows: EAGVTQFPSHSVIEKGQTVTLRCDPISGHDNLYWYRRVMGKEIKFLLHFVKESKQDESGMPNNRFLAERTGGTYSTLKVQPAELEDSGVYFCASSQGPNTEAFFGQGTRLTVV.

The chain combines TRBV28 with TRBJ1-2; a weak D match, TRBD1 (6 bases). CDR3 length: 11 amino acids. Looked up from germline, CDR1 is MDHEN and CDR2 is SYDVKM. V gave up 9 bases and J gave up 7 bases, with 12 bases separating them. CDR3 protein: CASRQDSGYTF. The CDR3 bases are TGTGCCAGTAGACAGGATTCTGGCTACACCTTC.

This clone was counted only a few times. The chain couples TRBV30 to TRBJ2-7; 9 nucleotides agree with TRBD1. The germline V gene encodes CDR1 GTSNPN and CDR2 SVGIG (reference sequence). The ends lost 4 bases at V and 5 bases at J; junction bases unmatched: 6. The CDR3 loop spans 13 amino acids. For the CDR3, the DNA is TGTGCCTGGAACAGGGGGCAAAGGGACGAGCAGTACTTC. It translates to CAWNRGQRDEQYF.

Only a few counts were recorded for this clone. This chain links TRBV5-4 with TRBJ1-1; possible D gene TRBD1, 6 bases. The germline V gene encodes CDR1 SGHNT and CDR2 YYREEE (reference sequence). Trimming left V 2 bases short and J 6 bases short, with 11 bases between. CDR3 length equals 13 residues. The CDR3 coding sequence is TGTGCCAGCAGCTTACAGGGTGGCGCTGAAGCTTTCTTT. Translation gives CASSLQGGAEAFF.

J is TRBJ2-1 and V is TRBV5-1; 7 bases fit TRBD2. Per the germline V gene, CDR1 is SGHRS and CDR2 is YFSETQ. This CDR3 comprises 17 residues. V trimming: 0 bases; J trimming: 3 bases; junction bases outside the gene matches: 9. The CDR3 sequence is CASSLGFGLADYNEQFF. The CDR3, as DNA: TGCGCCAGCAGCTTGGGATTTGGGCTAGCGGACTACAATGAGCAGTTCTTC.

Only a few counts were recorded for this clone. Compared with germline, one end of the junction differs, possibly owing to a read error. V usage is TRBV4-1 and J usage is TRBJ2-4, with TRBD2 identical over 9 bases. The CDR3 is 14 amino acids. CDR1 is MGHRA, CDR2 YSYEKL, per germline. The CDR3 bases are TGCGCCATCAGCGGGACTAGCTCCAAAAACATTCAGTACTTC. This encodes CAISGTSSKNIQYF.

Notes on this clone: The same CDR3 arises from other DNA sequences in this sample as well. V and J are TRBV4-3 and TRBJ2-5; D is unresolved. CDR3 length: 14 residues. Germline V gene lookup returns CDR1 LGHNA and CDR2 YSLEER. Trimming removed 0 bases at V and 4 bases at J, with 9 bases between. DNA for the CDR3: TGCGCCAGCAGCCAAGAAGGGCACGGAGAGACCCAGTACTTC. Translated: CASSQEGHGETQYF.

The V call is TRBV30, the J call TRBJ2-7; TRBD1 matches 7 bases. Germline V gene lookup returns CDR1 GTSNPN and CDR2 SVGIG (reference sequence). The CDR3 has 15 amino acids. V shed 4 bases, J shed 1 base, and the junction held 10 bases outside the gene matches. For the CDR3, the DNA is TGTGCCTGGACTCCCATTGGGACAGATTCCTACGAGCAGTACTTC. Amino acids: CAWTPIGTDSYEQYF.

This clone was counted between two and nine times. This chain links TRBV4-1 with TRBJ2-1; D is unclear. Germline CDR1 and CDR2: MGHRA and YSYEKL. CDR3 length: 12 residues. The V and J ends lost 0 bases and 9 bases respectively, with 6 bases between them. In nucleotides, the CDR3 is TGCGCCAGCAGCCAAGAGGTCGGTGAGCAGTTCTTC. Amino acids: CASSQEVGEQFF.

The CDR3 loop is CASSSGTGGNEQFF. As DNA, the CDR3 is TGTGCCAGCAGCTCCGGGACAGGCGGCAATGAGCAGTTCTTC. V and J are TRBV7-7 and TRBJ2-1, with 8 bases aligning to TRBD1. Germline CDR1 and CDR2: SSHAT and FNYEAQ (reference sequence). The CDR3 sequence is 14 residues long. V gave up 4 bases and J gave up 6 bases; unmatched junction bases: 5. Using reference TRBV7-7 and TRBJ2-1 for the parts outside the CDR3, the full variable domain is GAGVSQSPRYKVTKRGQDVTLRCDPISSHATLYWYQQALGQGPEFLTYFNYEAQPDKSGLPSDRFSAERPEGSISTLTIQRTEQRDSAMYRCASSSGTGGNEQFFGPGTRLTVL.

This clone was detected only a few times. The gene calls are TRBV27 and TRBJ2-7, with 8 bases lining up with TRBD1. The junction had 6 bases not matched to a gene; V was cut back by 3 bases and J by 2 bases. The V gene's germline CDR1 is MNHEY and CDR2 SMNVEV (reference sequence). The CDR3 sequence is 15 residues long. Written as DNA, the CDR3 is TGTGCCAGCAGTTTCAACCAGGGGGCCCCCTACGAGCAGTACTTC. As protein: CASSFNQGAPYEQYF.

This clone turned up a few times. The chain employs TRBV4-1 and TRBJ1-1; maybe TRBD1 (5 bases). Germline V lookup: CDR1 MGHRA, CDR2 YSYEKL. The CDR3 contains 13 residues. The V gene lost 6 bases and the J gene lost 6 bases, with 14 bases spanning the gap. CDR3 residues: CASSLNRGSEAFF. The CDR3 DNA reads as TGCGCCAGCAGTCTTAACCGGGGCTCTGAAGCTTTCTTT.

This sequence joins TRBV7-2 and TRBJ2-3; D gene ambiguous. Germline V lookup: CDR1 SGHTA, CDR2 FQGNSA. V was cut by 5 bases and J by 2 bases, with 8 bases left in between. CDR3 length equals 13 residues. CDR3 amino acids: CASSPTYTDTQYF. The CDR3 DNA reads as TGTGCCAGCAGCCCGACCTACACAGATACGCAGTATTTT. The full variable domain, completed using reference TRBV7-2 and TRBJ2-3, is GAGVSQSPSNKVTEKGKDVELRCDPISGHTALYWYRQSLGQGLEFLIYFQGNSAPDKSGLPSDRFSAERTGGSVSTLTIQRTQQEDSAVYLCASSPTYTDTQYFGPGTRLTVL.